This TCR beta chain was identified during a study of memory CD4+ T cells and cytomegalovirus serostatus. Across the study: Donors were healthy Belgian adults, several CMV seropositive and 20 to 25 seronegative.

Details on this clone: The antigen is unknown.

The repertoire was sequenced with immunoSEQ multiplex PCR; TCRdb's copy has only in-frame clones and lacks some. The sample has 64,000 or so clones; 70% to 80% are singletons. V trimming: 6 bases; J trimming: 4 bases; junction bases outside the gene matches: 6. CDR1 SNHLY and CDR2 FYNNEI come from the germline V gene. The CDR3 has 14 residues. Single viable CD3+CD4+CD8-CD45RO+ cells were sorted as the memory CD4+ T cells. General study findings and limits: A US-trained random forest predicted CMV serostatus with median AUC around 0.91. About two fifths of the roughly 160 known CMV-associated TCRbeta sequences appeared in CD4+ memory.

This receptor was identified in an adult in good health and CMV-seronegative. The V and J genes are TRBV2 and TRBJ1-1, with TRBD1 matching over 9 bases. The sequenced sample was memory CD4+ T cells from blood. The CDR3 loop reads CASSLQGAATEAFF. DNA for the CDR3: TGTGCCAGCAGCCTACAGGGGGCCGCCACTGAAGCTTTCTTT.